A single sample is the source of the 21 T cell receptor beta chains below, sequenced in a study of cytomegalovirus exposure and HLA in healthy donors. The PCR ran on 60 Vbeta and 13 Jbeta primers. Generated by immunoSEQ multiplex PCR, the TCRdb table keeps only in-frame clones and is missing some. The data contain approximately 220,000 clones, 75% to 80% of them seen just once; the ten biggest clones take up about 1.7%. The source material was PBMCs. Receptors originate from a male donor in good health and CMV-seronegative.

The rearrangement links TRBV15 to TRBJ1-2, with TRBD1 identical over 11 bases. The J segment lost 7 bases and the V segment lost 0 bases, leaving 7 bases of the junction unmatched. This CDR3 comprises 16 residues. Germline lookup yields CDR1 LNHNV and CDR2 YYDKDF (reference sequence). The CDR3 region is CATSRDRGQGAGGYTF. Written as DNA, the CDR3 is TGTGCCACCAGCAGAGATCGAGGACAGGGGGCAGGTGGCTACACCTTC.

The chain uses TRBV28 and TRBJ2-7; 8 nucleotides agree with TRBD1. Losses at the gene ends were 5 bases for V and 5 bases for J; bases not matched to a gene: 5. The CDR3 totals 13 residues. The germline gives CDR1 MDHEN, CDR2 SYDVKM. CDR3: CASSPRTGNEQYF. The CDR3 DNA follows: TGTGCCAGCAGTCCCCGGACAGGGAACGAGCAGTACTTC. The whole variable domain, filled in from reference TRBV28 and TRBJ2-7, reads DVKVTQSSRYLVKRTGEKVFLECVQDMDHENMFWYRQDPGLGLRLIYFSYDVKMKEKGDIPEGYSVSREKKERFSLILESASTNQTSMYLCASSPRTGNEQYFGPGTRLTVT.

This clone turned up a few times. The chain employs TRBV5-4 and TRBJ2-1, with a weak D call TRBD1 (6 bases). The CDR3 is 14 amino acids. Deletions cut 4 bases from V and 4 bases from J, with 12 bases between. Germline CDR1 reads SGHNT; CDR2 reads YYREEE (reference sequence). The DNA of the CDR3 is TGTGCCAGCAGCCAAGAGAGGGGGTACAATGAGCAGTTCTTC. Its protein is CASSQERGYNEQFF.

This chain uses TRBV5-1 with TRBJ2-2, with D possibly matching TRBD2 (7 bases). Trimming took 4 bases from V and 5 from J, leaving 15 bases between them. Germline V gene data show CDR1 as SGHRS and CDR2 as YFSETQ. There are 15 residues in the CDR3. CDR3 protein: CASSRRGADTGELFF. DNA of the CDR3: TGCGCCAGCAGCCGCCGGGGGGCGGATACCGGGGAGCTGTTTTTT.

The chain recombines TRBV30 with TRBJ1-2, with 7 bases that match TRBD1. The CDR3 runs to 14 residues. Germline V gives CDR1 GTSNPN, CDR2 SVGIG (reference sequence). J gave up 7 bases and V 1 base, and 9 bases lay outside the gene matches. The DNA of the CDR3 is TGTGCCTGGAGTGCAGACAGGGCGGGGTCTGGCTACACCTTC. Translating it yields CAWSADRAGSGYTF.

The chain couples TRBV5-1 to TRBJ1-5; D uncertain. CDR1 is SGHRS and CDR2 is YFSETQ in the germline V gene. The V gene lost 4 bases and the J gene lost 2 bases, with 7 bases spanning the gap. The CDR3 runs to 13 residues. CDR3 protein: CASSAAGNQPQHF. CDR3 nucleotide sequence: TGCGCCAGCAGCGCCGCAGGCAATCAGCCCCAGCATTTT.

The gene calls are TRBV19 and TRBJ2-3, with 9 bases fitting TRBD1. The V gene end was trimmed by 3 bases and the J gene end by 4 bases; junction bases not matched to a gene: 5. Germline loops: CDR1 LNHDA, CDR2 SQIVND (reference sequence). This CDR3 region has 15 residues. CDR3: CASSIRDRAPDTQYF. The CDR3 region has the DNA TGTGCCAGTAGTATCCGGGACAGGGCACCAGATACGCAGTATTTT.

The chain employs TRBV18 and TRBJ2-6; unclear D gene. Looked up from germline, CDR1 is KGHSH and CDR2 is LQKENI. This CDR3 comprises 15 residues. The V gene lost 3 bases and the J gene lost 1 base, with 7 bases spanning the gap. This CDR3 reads CASSPGASGANVLTF. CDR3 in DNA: TGTGCCAGCTCACCTGGAGCTTCTGGGGCCAACGTCCTGACTTTC.

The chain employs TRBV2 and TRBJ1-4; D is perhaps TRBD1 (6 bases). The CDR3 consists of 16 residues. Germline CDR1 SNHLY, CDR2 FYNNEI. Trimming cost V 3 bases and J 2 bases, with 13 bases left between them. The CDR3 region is CASSEIGGATNEKLFF. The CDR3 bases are TGTGCCAGCAGTGAGATAGGGGGGGCCACTAATGAAAAACTGTTTTTT.

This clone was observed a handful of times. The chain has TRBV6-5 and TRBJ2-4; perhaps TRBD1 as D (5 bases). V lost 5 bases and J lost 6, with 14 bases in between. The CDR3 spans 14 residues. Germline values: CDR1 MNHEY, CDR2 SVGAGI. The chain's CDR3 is CASSQGTFGNIQYF. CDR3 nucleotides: TGTGCCAGCAGTCAGGGCACCTTCGGAAACATTCAGTACTTC.

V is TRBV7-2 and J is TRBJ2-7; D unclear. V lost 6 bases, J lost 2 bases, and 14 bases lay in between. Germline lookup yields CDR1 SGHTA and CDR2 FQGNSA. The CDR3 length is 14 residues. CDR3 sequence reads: CASSAPNLAYEQYF. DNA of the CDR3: TGTGCCAGCAGTGCCCCGAACTTAGCCTACGAGCAGTACTTC.

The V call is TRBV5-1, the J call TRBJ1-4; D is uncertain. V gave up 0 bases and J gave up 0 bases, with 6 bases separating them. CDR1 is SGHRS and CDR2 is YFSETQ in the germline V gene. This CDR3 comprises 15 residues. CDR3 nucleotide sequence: TGCGCCAGCAGCTTGGCCACAGCAACTAATGAAAAACTGTTTTTT. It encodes CASSLATATNEKLFF.

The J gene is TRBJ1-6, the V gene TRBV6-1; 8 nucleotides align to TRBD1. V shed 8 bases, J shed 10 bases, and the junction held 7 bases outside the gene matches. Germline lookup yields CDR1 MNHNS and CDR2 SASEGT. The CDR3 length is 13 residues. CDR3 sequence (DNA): TGTGCCAGCCATGGACAGGGTTACTCACCCCTCCACTTT. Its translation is CASHGQGYSPLHF.

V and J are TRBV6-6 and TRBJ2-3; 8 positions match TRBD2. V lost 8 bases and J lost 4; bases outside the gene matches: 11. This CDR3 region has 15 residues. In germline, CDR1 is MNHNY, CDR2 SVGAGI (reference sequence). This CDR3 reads CASYTGGQQSDTQYF. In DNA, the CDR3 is TGTGCCAGCTACACGGGGGGGCAGCAGTCAGATACGCAGTATTTT.

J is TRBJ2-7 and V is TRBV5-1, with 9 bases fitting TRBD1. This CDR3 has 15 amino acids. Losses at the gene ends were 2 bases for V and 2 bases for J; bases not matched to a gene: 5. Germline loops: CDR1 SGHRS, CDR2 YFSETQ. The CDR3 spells CASSLQGASPYEQYF. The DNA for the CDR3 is TGCGCCAGCAGCTTACAGGGGGCTTCCCCCTACGAGCAGTACTTC. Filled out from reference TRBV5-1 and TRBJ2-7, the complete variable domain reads KAGVTQTPRYLIKTRGQQVTLSCSPISGHRSVSWYQQTPGQGLQFLFEYFSETQRNKGNFPGRFSGRQFSNSRSEMNVSTLELGDSALYLCASSLQGASPYEQYFGPGTRLTVT.

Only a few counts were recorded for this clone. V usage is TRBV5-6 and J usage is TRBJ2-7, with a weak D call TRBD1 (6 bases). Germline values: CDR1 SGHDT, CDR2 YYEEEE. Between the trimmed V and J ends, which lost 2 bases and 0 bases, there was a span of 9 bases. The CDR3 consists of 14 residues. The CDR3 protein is CASSLTGHSYEQYF. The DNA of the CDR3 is TGTGCCAGCAGCTTAACAGGGCACTCCTACGAGCAGTACTTC.

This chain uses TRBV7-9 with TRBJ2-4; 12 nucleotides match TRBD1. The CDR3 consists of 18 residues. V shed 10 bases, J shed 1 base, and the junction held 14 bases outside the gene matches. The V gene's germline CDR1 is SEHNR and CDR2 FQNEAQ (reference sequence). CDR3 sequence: CATAPRDRGRLAKNIQYF. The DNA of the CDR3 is TGTGCCACTGCTCCTCGGGACAGGGGGCGTTTGGCCAAAAACATTCAGTACTTC.

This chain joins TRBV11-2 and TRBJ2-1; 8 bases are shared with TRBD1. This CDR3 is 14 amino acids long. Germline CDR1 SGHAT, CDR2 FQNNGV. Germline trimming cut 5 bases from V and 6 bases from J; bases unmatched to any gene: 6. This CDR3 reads CASSLDREPNEQFF. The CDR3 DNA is TGTGCCAGCAGCCTGGACAGGGAGCCCAATGAGCAGTTCTTC.

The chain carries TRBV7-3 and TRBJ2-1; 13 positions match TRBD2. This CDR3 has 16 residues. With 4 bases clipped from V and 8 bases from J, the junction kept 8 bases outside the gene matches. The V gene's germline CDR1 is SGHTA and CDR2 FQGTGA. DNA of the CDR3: TGTGCCAGCAGCTCCCGGACTAGCGGGAGATTCTATGAGCAGTTCTTC. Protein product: CASSSRTSGRFYEQFF.

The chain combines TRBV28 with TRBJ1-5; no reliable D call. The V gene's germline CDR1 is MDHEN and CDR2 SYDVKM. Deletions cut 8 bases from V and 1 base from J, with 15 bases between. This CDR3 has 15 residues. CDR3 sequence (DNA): TGTGCCAGCCGAGTGGAGGGCGCGAGCAATCAGCCCCAGCATTTT. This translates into CASRVEGASNQPQHF. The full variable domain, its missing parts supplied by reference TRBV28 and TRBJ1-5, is DVKVTQSSRYLVKRTGEKVFLECVQDMDHENMFWYRQDPGLGLRLIYFSYDVKMKEKGDIPEGYSVSREKKERFSLILESASTNQTSMYLCASRVEGASNQPQHFGDGTRLSIL.

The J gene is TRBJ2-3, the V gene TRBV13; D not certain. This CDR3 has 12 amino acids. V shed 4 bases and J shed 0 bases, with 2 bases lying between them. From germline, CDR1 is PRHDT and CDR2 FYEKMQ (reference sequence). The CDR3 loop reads CASSSSTDTQYF. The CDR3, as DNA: TGTGCCAGCAGCTCTAGCACAGATACGCAGTATTTT.